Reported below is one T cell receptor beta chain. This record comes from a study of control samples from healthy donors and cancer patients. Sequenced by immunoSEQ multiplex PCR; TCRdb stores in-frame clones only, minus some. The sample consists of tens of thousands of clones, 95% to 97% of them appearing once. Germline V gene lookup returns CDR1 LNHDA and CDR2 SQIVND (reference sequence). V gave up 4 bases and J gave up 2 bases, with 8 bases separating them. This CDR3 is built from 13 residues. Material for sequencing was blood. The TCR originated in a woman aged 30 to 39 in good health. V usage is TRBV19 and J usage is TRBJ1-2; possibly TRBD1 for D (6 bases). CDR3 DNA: TGTGCCAGTAGTACCACAGGGAACTATGGCTACACCTTC. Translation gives CASSTTGNYGYTF. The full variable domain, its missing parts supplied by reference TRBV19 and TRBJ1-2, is DGGITQSPKYLFRKEGQNVTLSCEQNLNHDAMYWYRQDPGQGLRLIYYSQIVNDFQKGDIAEGYSVSREKKESFPLTVTSAQKNPTAFYLCASSTTGNYGYTFGSGTRLTVV.